The clone carrying this T cell receptor beta chain was observed once. The table came from immunoSEQ multiplex PCR; TCRdb's copy has only in-frame clones and leaves some out. The profile shows 70,000 or so clones, approximately 87% of them singletons. The data belong to a study of control samples from healthy donors and cancer patients. This CDR3 spans 11 amino acids. The ends were cut back, 2 bases at V and 14 bases at J, with 9 bases in the middle. Germline CDR1 and CDR2: MNHEY and SVGAGI. The TCR was taken from a middle-aged man in good health. The chain is built from TRBV6-5 and TRBJ1-4; D perhaps matches TRBD1 (6 bases). The specimen sequenced was blood. CDR3 loop: CASSYGQRLFF. The CDR3 DNA follows: TGTGCCAGCAGTTACGGACAGAGGCTGTTTTTT.